The clone carrying this TCR beta chain was seen a few times. The antigen remains unidentified. As every portion of the isolated RNA was reverse transcribed, the sequencing read expressed TCRB transcripts. Repertoires were generated with immunoSEQ multiplex PCR, while TCRdb's copy carries only in-frame clones and drops some. The sample lists a few hundred thousand clones, around 15% occurring once. This entry comes from a study of beta chain features in type 1 diabetes. Study-level information: Patients did not differ from healthy donors in age, gender or cell yield. Study-level findings and limits: Reads derived from cDNA could over-represent cells showing high TCR expression. VDJ junctions from patients with type 1 diabetes contained fewer insertions and more deletions.

Every donor provided one heparinised blood draw, which averaged about 110 mL. CDR1 is MNHEY, CDR2 SMNVEV, per germline (reference sequence). V was clipped by 2 bases and J by 9 bases; unmatched bases: 7. The CDR3 consists of 15 residues. V and J are TRBV27 and TRBJ2-1; 10 positions agree with TRBD2. This receptor was taken from a woman in her late teens or twenties in good health. The sample was naive CD4+ T cells from blood. CDR3 amino acids: CASSLQLAGVSEQFF. CDR3 DNA sequence: TGTGCCAGCAGTTTACAGCTAGCGGGAGTAAGTGAGCAGTTCTTC.